Below, 25 T cell receptor beta chains from the same sample are listed, as sequenced in a study of Siglec-9 on CD8 T cells in melanoma. Using immunoSEQ multiplex PCR, the repertoire was profiled, and TCRdb retains in-frame clones only, with some absent. The data hold approximately 39,000 clones, with approximately 84% observed a single time. The specimen sequenced was Siglec-9- CD8+ T cells sorted from blood. The receptors stem from a human donor in good health.

The genes are TRBV6-5 and TRBJ2-5, with D maybe TRBD1 (6 bases). This CDR3 has 15 residues. Per the germline V gene, CDR1 is MNHEY and CDR2 is SVGAGI. V dropped 6 bases and J dropped 5 bases, with 19 bases sitting between them. For the CDR3, the DNA is TGTGCCAGCAGCCAGGGGAGCGTCCTAGGGGAGACCCAGTACTTC. Translating it yields CASSQGSVLGETQYF.

This clone has only a few counts. This chain links TRBV27 with TRBJ1-5; unclear D gene. The V gene's germline CDR1 is MNHEY and CDR2 SMNVEV (reference sequence). The CDR3 totals 13 residues. V gave up 3 bases and J gave up 5 bases, with 8 bases separating them. CDR3 protein: CASSFTVYQPQHF. The CDR3, as DNA: TGTGCCAGCAGTTTTACGGTCTATCAGCCCCAGCATTTT.

The V gene is TRBV7-9, the J gene TRBJ2-1; 9 nucleotides match TRBD2. Trimming took 2 bases from V and 9 from J; bases not matched to a gene: 17. The CDR3 is made up of 18 amino acids. The germline V gene encodes CDR1 SEHNR and CDR2 FQNEAQ (reference sequence). This CDR3 reads CASSLWSLGLAGWAEQFF. The CDR3 bases are TGTGCCAGCAGCTTATGGAGTCTGGGACTAGCTGGGTGGGCTGAGCAGTTCTTC.

The gene calls are TRBV7-9 and TRBJ2-7; D may be TRBD1 or TRBD2 (8 bases each). Between the trimmed V and J ends, which lost 4 bases and 6 bases, there was a span of 28 bases. The CDR3 runs to 18 residues. Germline V gene sequence: CDR1 SEHNR, CDR2 FQNEAQ (reference sequence). CDR3 DNA sequence: TGTGCCAGCAGCTCCCCCGGGGGGGGGCAGGGGGCGGTGGGCGAGCAGTACTTC. Protein: CASSSPGGGQGAVGEQYF.

The chain employs TRBV7-8 and TRBJ1-4; no clear D gene. The germline CDR1 and CDR2 sequences are SGHVS and FQNEAQ. V gave up 0 bases and J gave up 0 bases, with 5 bases separating them. This CDR3 comprises 15 residues. Written as DNA, the CDR3 is TGTGCCAGCAGCTTAGCAGATGCAACTAATGAAAAACTGTTTTTT. It yields the protein CASSLADATNEKLFF.

The V call is TRBV15, the J call TRBJ1-1, with TRBD1 matching over 11 bases. The junction had 13 bases not matched to a gene; V was cut back by 1 base and J by 3 bases. The CDR3 is 19 amino acids. CDR1 and CDR2 from the germline V gene are LNHNV and YYDKDF (reference sequence). This CDR3 reads CATSRGVDRGRPEDTEAFF. The CDR3 nucleotides read TGTGCCACCAGCAGAGGGGTGGACAGGGGGCGACCCGAGGACACTGAAGCTTTCTTT.

The chain employs TRBV27 and TRBJ2-1; 11 positions agree with TRBD2. The CDR3 covers 15 residues. The V gene's germline CDR1 is MNHEY and CDR2 SMNVEV (reference sequence). The ends lost 2 bases at V and 10 bases at J; junction bases unmatched: 7. CDR3 in amino acids: CASSLGTSGNSEQFF. CDR3 nucleotides: TGTGCCAGCAGTTTAGGGACTAGCGGAAACAGCGAGCAGTTCTTC.

The chain recombines TRBV27 with TRBJ1-5, with D possibly being TRBD1 (5 bases). The CDR3 is 14 amino acids. The germline V and J ends were trimmed by 3 bases and 5 bases, with 11 bases remaining between them. Germline V CDR1 and CDR2: MNHEY, SMNVEV (reference sequence). This chain's CDR3 is CASSLGRGYQPQHF. The CDR3 DNA reads as TGTGCCAGCAGTTTGGGTCGGGGGTATCAGCCCCAGCATTTT.

The J gene is TRBJ1-2, the V gene TRBV11-2; 7 nucleotides match TRBD1. The germline V gene has CDR1 SGHAT and CDR2 FQNNGV. The CDR3 runs 15 residues. Trimming at V came to 3 bases and at J to 6 bases, leaving 10 bases not matched to a gene. CDR3 loop: CASSFGQVIGDGYTF. In DNA form, the CDR3 reads TGTGCCAGCAGCTTCGGACAGGTCATAGGGGATGGCTACACCTTC. The complete variable domain, with remaining parts taken from reference TRBV11-2 and TRBJ1-2, reads EAGVAQSPRYKIIEKRQSVAFWCNPISGHATLYWYQQILGQGPKLLIQFQNNGVVDDSQLPKDRFSAERLKGVDSTLKIQPAKLEDSAVYLCASSFGQVIGDGYTFGSGTRLTVV.

Notes on this clone: Sequence at one end of the junction differs from germline and may be a read error. The chain uses TRBV5-1 and TRBJ2-7; 10 bases align to TRBD2. CDR1 and CDR2 (germline): SGHRS, YFSETQ. CDR3 length: 21 amino acids. In DNA form, the CDR3 reads TGCGCCAGCAGCTTAAAAAACGGGACAGGAGTTTCTAGCGGGAGACAAGGTGTTAGTGTCTTC. Translation: CASSLKNGTGVSSGRQGVSVF.

The chain couples TRBV28 to TRBJ2-3, with TRBD2 identical over 11 bases. Per germline, CDR1 MDHEN and CDR2 SYDVKM. The V and J ends lost 6 bases and 5 bases, in that order; junction bases with no gene match: 7. The CDR3 spans 15 residues. CDR3 loop: CASSLTSGSVDTQYF. CDR3 sequence (DNA): TGTGCCAGCAGCCTAACTAGCGGGAGTGTAGATACGCAGTATTTT.

This clone was found once. V is TRBV29-1 and J is TRBJ2-7, with 8 bases fitting TRBD2. CDR1 and CDR2 from the germline V gene are SQVTM and ANQGSEA. The CDR3 totals 13 residues. V dropped 7 bases and J dropped 3; count of bases not matched to a gene: 8. The CDR3 coding sequence is TGCAGCGCCAGTAGCGGGATCATCTACGAGCAGTACTTC. It codes for CSASSGIIYEQYF.

The chain uses TRBV2 and TRBJ2-5; TRBD2 might be the D (6 bases). This CDR3 region has 14 residues. The V and J ends lost 2 bases and 4 bases respectively, with 11 bases between them. Looked up from germline, CDR1 is SNHLY and CDR2 is FYNNEI. CDR3 sequence reads: CASSEFRETETQYF. The CDR3 DNA is TGTGCCAGCAGTGAATTTCGGGAGACAGAGACCCAGTACTTC.

This sequence joins TRBV27 and TRBJ1-5; D perhaps matches TRBD1 (6 bases). This CDR3 is 16 amino acids long. The V gene lost 3 bases and the J gene lost 3 bases, with 15 bases spanning the gap. The V gene's germline CDR1 is MNHEY and CDR2 SMNVEV (reference sequence). CDR3 bases: TGTGCCAGCAGTTTGGGCAGGGGATACCCCAATCAGCCCCAGCATTTT. Its translation: CASSLGRGYPNQPQHF.

The chain links TRBV19 to TRBJ2-7, with 9 bases aligning to TRBD1. CDR3 length: 12 residues. Germline V gene lookup returns CDR1 LNHDA and CDR2 SQIVND (reference sequence). After removal of 8 bases from V and 3 bases from J, the junction contained 2 bases not matched to a gene. This chain's CDR3 is CASSGQGYEQYF. The CDR3 bases are TGTGCCAGTTCGGGACAGGGCTACGAGCAGTACTTC.

V is TRBV7-3 and J is TRBJ2-5; tentatively, D is TRBD2 (6 bases). Trimming pared 3 bases from V and 5 bases from J, leaving 16 bases between. Looked up from germline, CDR1 is SGHTA and CDR2 is FQGTGA. The CDR3 consists of 15 residues. The CDR3, as DNA: TGTGCCAGCAGCTTCCTTGGGGGGATTGGCGAGACCCAGTACTTC. Translated: CASSFLGGIGETQYF.

This chain joins TRBV6-1 and TRBJ2-7; D remains ambiguous. The germline CDR1 and CDR2 sequences are MNHNS and SASEGT. The CDR3 totals 11 residues. V lost 5 bases and J 5 bases, leaving 7 bases between the germline ends. CDR3: CASSYPNEQYF. The CDR3 nucleotides read TGTGCCAGCAGTTACCCCAACGAGCAGTACTTC.

The chain recombines TRBV6-1 with TRBJ1-2; 7 bases map to TRBD1. V was clipped by 3 bases and J by 4 bases; unmatched bases: 5. Germline assignment: CDR1 MNHNS and CDR2 SASEGT. CDR3 length: 14 amino acids. CDR3 DNA sequence: TGTGCCAGCAGTGAGGGGACAGACGTCTATGGCTACACCTTC. It codes for CASSEGTDVYGYTF.

The rearrangement joins TRBV28 to TRBJ2-5, with D possibly being TRBD1 (6 bases). CDR3 size: 14 residues. Germline assignment: CDR1 MDHEN and CDR2 SYDVKM. Trimming cost V 5 bases and J 2 bases, with 12 bases left between them. CDR3 region: CASSGQSIQETQYF. The CDR3 region has the DNA TGTGCCAGCAGTGGACAGTCGATACAAGAGACCCAGTACTTC. Looking up the rest from reference TRBV28 and TRBJ2-5 gives the full variable domain: DVKVTQSSRYLVKRTGEKVFLECVQDMDHENMFWYRQDPGLGLRLIYFSYDVKMKEKGDIPEGYSVSREKKERFSLILESASTNQTSMYLCASSGQSIQETQYFGPGTRLLVL.

The chain joins TRBV19 to TRBJ2-7; the D gene is possibly TRBD2 (5 bases). Looked up from germline, CDR1 is LNHDA and CDR2 is SQIVND (reference sequence). The CDR3 runs to 16 residues. V lost 5 bases, J lost 6 bases, and 23 bases lay in between. This CDR3 reads CASSPRTEDSLFEQYF. In DNA, the CDR3 is TGTGCCAGTAGTCCCCGGACGGAGGACTCTCTATTCGAGCAGTACTTC.

The chain recombines TRBV28 with TRBJ2-1; D gene ambiguous. This CDR3 has 11 amino acids. The germline gives CDR1 MDHEN, CDR2 SYDVKM. The ends were cut back, 3 bases at V and 13 bases at J, with 10 bases in the middle. CDR3 sequence reads: CASSFRRSQFF. CDR3 DNA sequence: TGTGCCAGCAGTTTCCGTCGAAGCCAGTTCTTC.

There are a few counts of this clone. The V gene is TRBV28, the J gene TRBJ1-5; tentatively, D is TRBD1 (6 bases). Per the germline V gene, CDR1 is MDHEN and CDR2 is SYDVKM. This CDR3 is built from 14 residues. The V end lost 3 bases, the J end lost 5 bases, and 11 bases lay between the germline ends. The CDR3 here is CASSFSGVHQPQHF. The CDR3 nucleotides read TGTGCCAGCAGTTTCTCAGGGGTTCATCAGCCCCAGCATTTT. The whole variable domain, remainder taken from reference TRBV28 and TRBJ1-5, is DVKVTQSSRYLVKRTGEKVFLECVQDMDHENMFWYRQDPGLGLRLIYFSYDVKMKEKGDIPEGYSVSREKKERFSLILESASTNQTSMYLCASSFSGVHQPQHFGDGTRLSIL.

The chain recombines TRBV7-9 with TRBJ2-5; TRBD2 agrees at 7 bases. The V segment lost 7 bases and the J segment 5 bases; nucleotides outside the gene matches: 10. This CDR3 has 14 residues. CDR1 and CDR2 from the germline V gene are SEHNR and FQNEAQ (reference sequence). In nucleotides, the CDR3 is TGTGCCAGCAACTGGGCGGGGGTGGTTGAGACCCAGTACTTC. It specifies CASNWAGVVETQYF.

As regards this clone: This specimen includes other DNA sequences encoding the same CDR3. The chain is built from TRBV6-5 and TRBJ1-2; weak D call: TRBD1 (6 bases). Germline V gene data show CDR1 as MNHEY and CDR2 as SVGAGI. The CDR3 is made up of 13 amino acids. The V end was cut by 3 bases, the J end by 4 bases, with 9 bases between. DNA of the CDR3: TGTGCCAGCAGTTATGGACAGTTCTATGGCTACACCTTC. Amino acids: CASSYGQFYGYTF.

The chain is built from TRBV5-1 and TRBJ2-7; no firm D call. The CDR3 runs 15 residues. Germline lookup yields CDR1 SGHRS and CDR2 YFSETQ. V was clipped by 4 bases and J by 0 bases, with 14 bases between them. CDR3 amino acids: CASSLATLSSYEQYF. In DNA, the CDR3 is TGCGCCAGCAGCCTCGCTACCCTCAGCTCCTACGAGCAGTACTTC.